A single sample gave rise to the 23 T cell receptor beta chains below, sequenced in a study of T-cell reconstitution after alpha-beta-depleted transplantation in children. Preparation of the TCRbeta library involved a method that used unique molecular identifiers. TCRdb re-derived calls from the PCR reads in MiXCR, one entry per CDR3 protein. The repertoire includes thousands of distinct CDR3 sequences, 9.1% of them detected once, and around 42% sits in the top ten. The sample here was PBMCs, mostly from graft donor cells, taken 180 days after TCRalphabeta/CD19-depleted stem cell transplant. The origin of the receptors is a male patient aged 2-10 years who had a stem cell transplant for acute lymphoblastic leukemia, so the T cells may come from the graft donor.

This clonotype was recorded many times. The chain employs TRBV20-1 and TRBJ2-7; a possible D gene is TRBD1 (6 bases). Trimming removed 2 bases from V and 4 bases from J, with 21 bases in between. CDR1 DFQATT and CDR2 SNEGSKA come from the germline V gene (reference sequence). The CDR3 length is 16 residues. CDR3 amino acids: CSARKGGGRTYYEQYF. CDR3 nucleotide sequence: TGCAGTGCTAGAAAGGGTGGGGGCCGAACCTATTACGAGCAGTACTTC.

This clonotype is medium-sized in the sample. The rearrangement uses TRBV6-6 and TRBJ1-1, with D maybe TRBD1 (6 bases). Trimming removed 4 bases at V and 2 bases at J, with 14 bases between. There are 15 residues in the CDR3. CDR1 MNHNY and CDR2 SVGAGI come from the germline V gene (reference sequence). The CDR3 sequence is CASSWEMGHNTEAFF. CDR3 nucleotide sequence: TGTGCCAGCAGTTGGGAGATGGGACACAACACTGAAGCTTTCTTT.

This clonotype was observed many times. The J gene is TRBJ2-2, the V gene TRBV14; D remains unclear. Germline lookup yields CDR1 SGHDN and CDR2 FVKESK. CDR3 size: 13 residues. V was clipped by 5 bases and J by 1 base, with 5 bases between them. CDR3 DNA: TGTGCCAGCAGCTCACTGAACACCGGGGAGCTGTTTTTT. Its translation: CASSSLNTGELFF.

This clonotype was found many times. CDR3 bases: TGTGCCAGCAGCTCTTATAGCAATCAGCCCCAGCATTTT. Translated: CASSSYSNQPQHF. The chain is built from TRBV7-9 and TRBJ1-5; D is uncertain. Per germline, CDR1 SEHNR and CDR2 FQNEAQ (reference sequence). Trimming stripped 4 bases from V and 0 bases from J, with 4 bases between. The CDR3 is 13 amino acids.

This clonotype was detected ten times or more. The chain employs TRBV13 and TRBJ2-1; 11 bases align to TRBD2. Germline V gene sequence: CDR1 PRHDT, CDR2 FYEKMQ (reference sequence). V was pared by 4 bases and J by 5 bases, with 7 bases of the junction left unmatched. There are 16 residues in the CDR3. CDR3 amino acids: CASSSPTSGADNEQFF. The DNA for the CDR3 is TGTGCCAGCAGCTCGCCGACTAGCGGGGCCGACAATGAGCAGTTCTTC.

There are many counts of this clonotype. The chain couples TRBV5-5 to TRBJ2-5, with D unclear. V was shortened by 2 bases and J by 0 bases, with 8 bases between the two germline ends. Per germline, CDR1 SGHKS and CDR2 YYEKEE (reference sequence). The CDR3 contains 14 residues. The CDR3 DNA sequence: TGTGCCAGCAGCTTCCCGGGCAACCAAGAGACCCAGTACTTC. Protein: CASSFPGNQETQYF.

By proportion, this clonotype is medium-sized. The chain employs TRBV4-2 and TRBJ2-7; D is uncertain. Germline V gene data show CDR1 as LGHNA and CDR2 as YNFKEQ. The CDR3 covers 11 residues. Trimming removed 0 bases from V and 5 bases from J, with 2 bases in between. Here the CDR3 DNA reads TGTGCCAGCAGCCAAGAGGACGAGCAGTACTTC. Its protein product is CASSQEDEQYF.

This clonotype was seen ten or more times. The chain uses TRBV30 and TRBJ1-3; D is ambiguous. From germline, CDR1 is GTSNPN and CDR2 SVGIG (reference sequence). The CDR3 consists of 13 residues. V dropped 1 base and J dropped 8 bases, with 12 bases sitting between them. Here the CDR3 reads CAWSESGRHTIYF. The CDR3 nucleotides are TGTGCCTGGAGTGAGTCCGGTAGGCACACCATATATTTT.

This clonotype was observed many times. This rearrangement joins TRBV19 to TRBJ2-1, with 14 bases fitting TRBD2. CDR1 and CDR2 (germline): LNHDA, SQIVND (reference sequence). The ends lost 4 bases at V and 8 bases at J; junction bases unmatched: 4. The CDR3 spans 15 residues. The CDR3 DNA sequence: TGTGCCAGTAGTAAGGGACTAGCGGGAGATGATGAGCAGTTCTTC. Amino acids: CASSKGLAGDDEQFF.

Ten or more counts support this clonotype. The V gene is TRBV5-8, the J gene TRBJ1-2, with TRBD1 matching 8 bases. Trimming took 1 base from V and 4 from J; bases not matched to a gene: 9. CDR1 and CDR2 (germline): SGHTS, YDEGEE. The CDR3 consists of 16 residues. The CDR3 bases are TGTGCCAGCAGCTTGCTGGGACAGGTGAGTGGCTATGGCTACACCTTC. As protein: CASSLLGQVSGYGYTF.

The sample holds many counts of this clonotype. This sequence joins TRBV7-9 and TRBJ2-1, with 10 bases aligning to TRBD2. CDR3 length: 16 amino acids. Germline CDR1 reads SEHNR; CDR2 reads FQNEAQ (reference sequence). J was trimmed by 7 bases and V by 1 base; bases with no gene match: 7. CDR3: CASSLVDLAGVNEQFF. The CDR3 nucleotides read TGTGCCAGCAGCTTAGTCGATCTAGCGGGAGTGAATGAGCAGTTCTTC.

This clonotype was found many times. This CDR3 is CASSFNPGPQETQYF. In DNA form, the CDR3 reads TGCGCCAGCAGCTTCAACCCGGGACCACAAGAGACCCAGTACTTC. The J gene is TRBJ2-5, the V gene TRBV5-1, with D perhaps being TRBD1 or TRBD2 (5 bases each). Trimming pared 2 bases from V and 2 bases from J, leaving 13 bases between. The CDR3 extends over 15 amino acids. Germline-derived CDR1 and CDR2 are SGHRS and YFSETQ.

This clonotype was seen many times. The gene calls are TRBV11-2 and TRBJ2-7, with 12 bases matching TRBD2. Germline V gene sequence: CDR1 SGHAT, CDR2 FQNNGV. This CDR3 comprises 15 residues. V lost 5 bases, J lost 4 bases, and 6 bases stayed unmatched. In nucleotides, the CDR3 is TGTGCCAGCAGCCCAGGACTAGCGGGAATGTACGAGCAGTACTTC. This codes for CASSPGLAGMYEQYF.

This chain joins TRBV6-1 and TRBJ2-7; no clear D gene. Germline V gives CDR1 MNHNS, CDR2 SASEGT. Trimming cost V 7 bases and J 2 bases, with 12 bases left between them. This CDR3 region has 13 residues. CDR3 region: CASTSGRAYEQYF. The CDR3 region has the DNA TGTGCCAGCACAAGTGGCAGAGCCTACGAGCAGTACTTC.

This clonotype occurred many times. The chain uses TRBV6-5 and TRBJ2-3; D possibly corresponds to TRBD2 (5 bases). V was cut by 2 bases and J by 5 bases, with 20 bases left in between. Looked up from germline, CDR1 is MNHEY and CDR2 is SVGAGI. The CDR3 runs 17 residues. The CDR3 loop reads CASSYKLTGKFRDTQYF. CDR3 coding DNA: TGTGCCAGCAGTTACAAATTAACGGGGAAGTTTAGAGATACGCAGTATTTT.

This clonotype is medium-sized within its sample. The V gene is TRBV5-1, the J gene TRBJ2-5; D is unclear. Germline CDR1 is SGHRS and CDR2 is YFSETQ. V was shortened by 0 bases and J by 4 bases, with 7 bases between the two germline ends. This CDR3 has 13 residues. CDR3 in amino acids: CASSLGSRETQYF. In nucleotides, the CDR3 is TGCGCCAGCAGCTTGGGGTCACGAGAGACCCAGTACTTC.

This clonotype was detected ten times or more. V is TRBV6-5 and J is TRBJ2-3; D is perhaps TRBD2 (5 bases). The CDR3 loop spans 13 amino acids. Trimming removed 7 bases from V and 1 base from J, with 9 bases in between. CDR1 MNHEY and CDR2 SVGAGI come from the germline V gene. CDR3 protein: CASNSGGTDTQYF. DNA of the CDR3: TGTGCCAGCAACAGCGGAGGCACAGATACGCAGTATTTT.

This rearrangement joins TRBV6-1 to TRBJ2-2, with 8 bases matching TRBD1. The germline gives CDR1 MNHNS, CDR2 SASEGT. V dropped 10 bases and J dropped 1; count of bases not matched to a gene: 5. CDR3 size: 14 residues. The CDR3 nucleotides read TGTGCCACCAGGGGGCAGTTGAACACCGGGGAGCTGTTTTTT. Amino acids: CATRGQLNTGELFF.

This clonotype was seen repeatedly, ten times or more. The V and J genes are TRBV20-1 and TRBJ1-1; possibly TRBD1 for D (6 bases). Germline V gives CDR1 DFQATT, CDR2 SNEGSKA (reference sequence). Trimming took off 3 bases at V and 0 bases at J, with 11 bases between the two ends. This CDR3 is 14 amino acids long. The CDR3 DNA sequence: TGCAGTGCTAGCGGGGACAATTTGAACACTGAAGCTTTCTTT. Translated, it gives CSASGDNLNTEAFF.

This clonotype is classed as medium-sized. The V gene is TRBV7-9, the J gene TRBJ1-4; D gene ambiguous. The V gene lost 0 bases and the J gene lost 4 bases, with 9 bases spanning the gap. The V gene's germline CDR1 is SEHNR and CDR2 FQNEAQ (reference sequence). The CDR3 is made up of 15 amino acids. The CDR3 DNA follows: TGTGCCAGCAGCTTAGCAGTGCAGCTTAATGAAAAACTGTTTTTT. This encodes CASSLAVQLNEKLFF.

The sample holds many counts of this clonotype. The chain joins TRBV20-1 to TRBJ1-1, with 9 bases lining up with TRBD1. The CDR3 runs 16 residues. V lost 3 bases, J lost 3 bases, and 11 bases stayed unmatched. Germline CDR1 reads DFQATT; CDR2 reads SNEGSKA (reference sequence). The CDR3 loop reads CSARPGQGFSDTEAFF. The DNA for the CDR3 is TGCAGTGCTAGGCCGGGACAGGGATTCTCCGACACTGAAGCTTTCTTT.

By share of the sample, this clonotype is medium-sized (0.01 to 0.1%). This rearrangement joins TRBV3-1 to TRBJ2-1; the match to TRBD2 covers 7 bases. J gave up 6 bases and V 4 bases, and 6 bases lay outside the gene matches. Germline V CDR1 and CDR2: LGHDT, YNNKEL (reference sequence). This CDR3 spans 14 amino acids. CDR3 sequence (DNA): TGTGCCAGCAGCCCTGGACTAGGAGCCAATGAGCAGTTCTTC. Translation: CASSPGLGANEQFF.

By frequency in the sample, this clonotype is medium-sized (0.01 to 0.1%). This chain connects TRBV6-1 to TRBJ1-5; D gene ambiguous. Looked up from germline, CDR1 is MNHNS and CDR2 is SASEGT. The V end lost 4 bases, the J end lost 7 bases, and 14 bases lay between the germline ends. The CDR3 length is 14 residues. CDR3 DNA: TGTGCCAGCAGTGTCAGCGCTATCGCCCAGCCCCAGCATTTT. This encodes CASSVSAIAQPQHF.